A single sample is the source of the 16 T cell receptor beta chains below, sequenced in a study of cytomegalovirus exposure and HLA in healthy donors. This PCR relied on a set of 60 Vbeta primers and 13 Jbeta primers. Here immunoSEQ multiplex PCR was the method, and the copy in TCRdb shows in-frame clones only, minus some. The sample carries about 90,000 clones, about 66% recorded once. The source material was PBMCs. The source is a man in his thirties or forties in good health and CMV-seronegative.

This clone was seen just once. The chain links TRBV27 to TRBJ1-1; possible D gene TRBD1, 5 bases. The germline V and J ends were trimmed by 7 bases and 1 base, with 13 bases remaining between them. This CDR3 contains 14 residues. Germline V lookup: CDR1 MNHEY, CDR2 SMNVEV (reference sequence). The CDR3 region is CASTLGLGNTEAFF. The CDR3 region has the DNA TGTGCCAGCACCCTGGGGCTAGGGAACACTGAAGCTTTCTTT.

The chain is built from TRBV2 and TRBJ1-1; D uncertain. V was trimmed by 7 bases and J by 8 bases, leaving 11 bases between them. This CDR3 is built from 11 residues. CDR1 SNHLY and CDR2 FYNNEI come from the germline V gene. The CDR3 DNA reads as TGTGCCAGCACTGCGGGAGGGGAAGCTTTCTTT. Its translation: CASTAGGEAFF.

This clone occurred once. The rearrangement joins TRBV30 to TRBJ1-4, with 11 bases matching TRBD1. The CDR3 covers 12 residues. Germline CDR1 reads GTSNPN; CDR2 reads SVGIG (reference sequence). V shed 8 bases, J shed 6 bases, and the junction held 2 bases outside the gene matches. The CDR3 spells CAGQGAYEKLFF. Written as DNA, the CDR3 is TGTGCCGGACAGGGGGCCTATGAAAAACTGTTTTTT.

This clone came up once. The gene calls are TRBV7-3 and TRBJ2-1, with TRBD2 matching over 8 bases. The germline V gene encodes CDR1 SGHTA and CDR2 FQGTGA. J was trimmed by 5 bases and V by 5 bases; bases with no gene match: 11. This CDR3 contains 16 residues. The CDR3 is CASSPSVVAGNNEQFF. Here the CDR3 DNA reads TGTGCCAGCAGCCCCTCCGTGGTAGCGGGGAACAATGAGCAGTTCTTC.

This clone was picked up one time. The rearrangement uses TRBV2 and TRBJ2-5, with D unresolved. The J call may not be correct, given that the DNA end is closer to TRBJ2-7. This CDR3 is built from 12 residues. The germline V gene encodes CDR1 SNHLY and CDR2 FYNNEI. The CDR3 sequence: CASTKDTYEQYF. The CDR3 nucleotides are TGTGCCAGCACGAAAGATACCTACGAGCAGTACTTC.

The chain links TRBV30 to TRBJ1-3; D unclear. This CDR3 is 16 amino acids long. V lost 2 bases and J 0 bases, leaving 14 bases between the germline ends. Germline V CDR1 and CDR2: GTSNPN, SVGIG (reference sequence). In DNA, the CDR3 is TGTGCCTGGAGTTCCGGGTACTCAACCTCTGGAAACACCATATATTTT. It is translated as CAWSSGYSTSGNTIYF.

The rearrangement uses TRBV5-4 and TRBJ2-1; TRBD2 aligns across 11 bases. Germline lookup yields CDR1 SGHNT and CDR2 YYREEE (reference sequence). This CDR3 has 15 amino acids. Losses at the gene ends were 0 bases for V and 9 bases for J; bases not matched to a gene: 5. The CDR3: CASSLVSGRASEQFF. The CDR3 nucleotides read TGTGCCAGCAGCTTGGTTAGCGGGAGGGCCAGTGAGCAGTTCTTC.

The chain recombines TRBV29-1 with TRBJ1-1, with a weak D call TRBD1 (6 bases). Per germline, CDR1 SQVTM and CDR2 ANQGSEA. Trimming pared 6 bases from V and 4 bases from J, leaving 21 bases between. The CDR3 sequence is 15 residues long. The CDR3 reads CSVEYLQGASTEAFF. CDR3 in DNA: TGCAGCGTCGAATACCTACAGGGCGCGTCCACTGAAGCTTTCTTT.

This rearrangement joins TRBV11-2 to TRBJ1-3; tentative D call: TRBD1 (6 bases). The V end lost 5 bases, the J end lost 4 bases, and 21 bases lay between the germline ends. The V gene's germline CDR1 is SGHAT and CDR2 FQNNGV. CDR3 size: 17 residues. CDR3 coding DNA: TGTGCCAGCAGCCTCCTCTACTCTTGGGGGCTCGGAAACACCATATATTTT. Protein product: CASSLLYSWGLGNTIYF.

The chain combines TRBV29-1 with TRBJ2-7; D is perhaps TRBD2 (5 bases). V dropped 4 bases and J dropped 2 bases, with 12 bases sitting between them. CDR1 and CDR2 from the germline V gene are SQVTM and ANQGSEA. CDR3 length equals 13 residues. In nucleotides, the CDR3 is TGCAGCGTTGCTCCCGGGAATACCTACGAGCAGTACTTC. Translating it yields CSVAPGNTYEQYF.

This clone is a singleton in its sample. The gene calls are TRBV7-9 and TRBJ1-1; D is unresolved. The germline gives CDR1 SEHNR, CDR2 FQNEAQ (reference sequence). Trimming took 1 base from V and 3 from J, leaving 18 bases between them. This CDR3 is 17 amino acids long. The CDR3 region has the DNA TGTGCCAGCAGCTTAGTCAAGGGTTTGGGGAGCGACACTGAAGCTTTCTTT. It codes for CASSLVKGLGSDTEAFF.

V usage is TRBV28 and J usage is TRBJ2-2; 10 nucleotides agree with TRBD2. J lost 7 bases, V lost 3 bases, and 11 bases had no gene match. The CDR3 spans 17 residues. The V gene's germline CDR1 is MDHEN and CDR2 SYDVKM. CDR3 loop: CASSFWLAGETNGELFF. CDR3 nucleotide sequence: TGTGCCAGCAGTTTTTGGCTAGCGGGAGAAACGAACGGGGAGCTGTTTTTT.

This clone was seen once. The V and J genes are TRBV7-9 and TRBJ1-4; TRBD1 matches 9 bases. The CDR3 is made up of 15 amino acids. Trimming took 0 bases from V and 7 from J; bases not matched to a gene: 3. Germline V gene data show CDR1 as SEHNR and CDR2 as FQNEAQ (reference sequence). CDR3: CASSLAGQGAEKLFF. The CDR3 coding sequence is TGTGCCAGCAGCTTAGCGGGACAGGGCGCTGAAAAACTGTTTTTT. Supplemented by reference TRBV7-9 and TRBJ1-4, the full variable domain reads DTGVSQNPRHKITKRGQNVTFRCDPISEHNRLYWYRQTLGQGPEFLTYFQNEAQLEKSRLLSDRFSAERPKGSFSTLEIQRTEQGDSAMYLCASSLAGQGAEKLFFGSGTQLSVL.

The gene calls are TRBV13 and TRBJ2-7, with 7 nucleotides matching TRBD1. CDR3 length equals 16 residues. V lost 5 bases, J lost 7 bases, and 17 bases stayed unmatched. Germline assignment: CDR1 PRHDT and CDR2 FYEKMQ (reference sequence). The CDR3 nucleotides are TGTGCCAGCAGCCCAGAGAGACAGGGAGACGTCTGGGAGCAGTACTTC. This sequence encodes CASSPERQGDVWEQYF.

CDR3 in DNA: TGCGCCAGCAGCGGAACCGGGACAGGGCTTGATGAGCAGTTCTTC. Its translation is CASSGTGTGLDEQFF. This chain uses TRBV5-1 with TRBJ2-1; TRBD1 agrees at 9 bases. Per the germline V gene, CDR1 is SGHRS and CDR2 is YFSETQ. V was clipped by 4 bases and J by 8 bases; unmatched bases: 10. The CDR3 loop spans 15 amino acids.

With regard to this clone: The same CDR3 arises from other DNA sequences in this sample as well. The chain is built from TRBV19 and TRBJ1-5; TRBD1 matches 7 bases. Germline CDR1 LNHDA, CDR2 SQIVND (reference sequence). This CDR3 is 15 amino acids long. V trimming: 1 base; J trimming: 2 bases; junction bases outside the gene matches: 2. CDR3 loop: CASSIGGGGNQPQHF. The CDR3 nucleotides read TGTGCCAGTAGTATAGGAGGGGGCGGCAATCAGCCCCAGCATTTT.